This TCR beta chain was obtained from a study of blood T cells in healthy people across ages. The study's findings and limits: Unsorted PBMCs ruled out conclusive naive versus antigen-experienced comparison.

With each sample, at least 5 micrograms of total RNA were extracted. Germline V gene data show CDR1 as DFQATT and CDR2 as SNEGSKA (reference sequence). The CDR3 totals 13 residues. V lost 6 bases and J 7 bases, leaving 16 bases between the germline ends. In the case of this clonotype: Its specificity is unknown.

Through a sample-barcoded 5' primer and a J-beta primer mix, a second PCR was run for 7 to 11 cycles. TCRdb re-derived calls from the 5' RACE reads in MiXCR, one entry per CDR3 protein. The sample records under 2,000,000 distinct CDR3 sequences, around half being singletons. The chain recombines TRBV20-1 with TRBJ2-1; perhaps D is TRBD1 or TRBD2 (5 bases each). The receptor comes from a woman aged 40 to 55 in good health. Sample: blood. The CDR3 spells CSAGAGFSNEQFF. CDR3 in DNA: TGCAGTGCGGGAGCAGGGTTTTCGAATGAGCAGTTCTTC.